Following are 5 T cell receptor beta chains from one sample sequenced in a study of blood T cell repertoires in COVID-19. Measured with immunoSEQ multiplex PCR; TCRdb has only the in-frame clones, and not every one. The data contain about 50,000 clones, around 90% of them seen just once; the ten biggest clones take up around 30%. The material sequenced was peripheral blood. These receptors all stem from a woman at least 80 years old with acute or convalescent COVID-19.

The chain links TRBV14 to TRBJ2-5, with D possibly TRBD2 on 6 matching bases. V shed 1 base and J shed 4 bases, with 10 bases lying between them. The CDR3 sequence is 14 residues long. The germline gives CDR1 SGHDN, CDR2 FVKESK. CDR3 region: CASSQARGGETQYF. CDR3 nucleotide sequence: TGTGCCAGCAGCCAAGCTCGGGGAGGAGAGACCCAGTACTTC.

V gene TRBV19 combines with J gene TRBJ1-5; D gene unclear. This CDR3 contains 16 residues. Deletions cut 0 bases from V and 5 bases from J, with 14 bases between. Germline CDR1 is LNHDA and CDR2 is SQIVND (reference sequence). The CDR3 sequence is CASSIDRTRRDQPQHF. The CDR3 bases are TGTGCCAGTAGTATAGATCGGACCAGGCGGGATCAGCCCCAGCATTTT.

This chain connects TRBV5-6 to TRBJ1-3, with 7 bases lining up with TRBD1. The CDR3 loop spans 15 amino acids. J was trimmed by 5 bases and V by 2 bases; bases with no gene match: 7. From germline, CDR1 is SGHDT and CDR2 YYEEEE. The CDR3 here is CASSLEGARRNTIYF. The CDR3, as DNA: TGTGCCAGCAGCTTAGAGGGGGCGCGTAGAAACACCATATATTTT.

This clone appeared a single time. This chain connects TRBV21-1 to TRBJ1-2. TRBV21-1 is a pseudogene locus. The CDR3 is 15 amino acids. In DNA form, the CDR3 reads TGTGCCAGCAGCTTACGGTCCCTCGCTAACTATGGCTACACCTTC. Translating it yields CASSLRSLANYGYTF.

CDR3 nucleotide sequence: TGTGCCAGTGGTCCGGACAGGCCAAACTATGGCTACACCTTC. As protein: CASGPDRPNYGYTF. V usage is TRBV19 and J usage is TRBJ1-2; 7 bases are a match to TRBD1. The germline V gene has CDR1 LNHDA and CDR2 SQIVND (reference sequence). V was clipped by 8 bases and J by 2 bases; unmatched bases: 8. There are 14 residues in the CDR3. Full variable domain (missing parts from reference TRBV19 and TRBJ1-2): DGGITQSPKYLFRKEGQNVTLSCEQNLNHDAMYWYRQDPGQGLRLIYYSQIVNDFQKGDIAEGYSVSREKKESFPLTVTSAQKNPTAFYLCASGPDRPNYGYTFGSGTRLTVV.